A single sample gave rise to the 10 T cell receptor beta chains below, sequenced in a study of OX40 agonist ivuxolimab in advanced cancers. The assay was immunoSEQ multiplex PCR, and TCRdb's table has in-frame clones only and misses some. The table lists tens of thousands of clones, 84% of them singletons. The sample here was CD4+ or CD8+ T cells sorted from blood, taken in a trial of the OX40 agonist ivuxolimab. These receptors originate from an adult with an advanced solid tumor such as melanoma, head and neck, liver or kidney cancer.

The V call is TRBV6-5, the J call TRBJ1-6, with D possibly TRBD1 on 5 matching bases. The CDR3 loop spans 16 amino acids. Trimming removed 0 bases at V and 7 bases at J, with 13 bases between. CDR1 and CDR2 (germline): MNHEY, SVGAGI. CDR3 nucleotide sequence: TGTGCCAGCAGTTACTCAACACGGGGACTCAATTCACCCCTCCACTTT. Translated: CASSYSTRGLNSPLHF.

This chain links TRBV28 with TRBJ2-1; D perhaps matches TRBD2 (6 bases). The V and J ends lost 3 bases and 7 bases respectively, with 10 bases between them. Looked up from germline, CDR1 is MDHEN and CDR2 is SYDVKM. The CDR3 is 13 amino acids. The CDR3 sequence is CASSLRGWNEQFF. The DNA of the CDR3 is TGTGCCAGCAGTTTGCGGGGTTGGAATGAGCAGTTCTTC. Together with reference TRBV28 and TRBJ2-1, the CDR3 gives the full variable domain: DVKVTQSSRYLVKRTGEKVFLECVQDMDHENMFWYRQDPGLGLRLIYFSYDVKMKEKGDIPEGYSVSREKKERFSLILESASTNQTSMYLCASSLRGWNEQFFGPGTRLTVL.

This chain connects TRBV7-5 to TRBJ2-7; the D call TRBD1 from the table was never checked on the DNA. TRBV7-5 is noted as a pseudogene. The CDR3 length is 17 residues. The CDR3 DNA follows: TGTGCCAGCAGCCTGGGACAGGGAAAAGACTGGACCTACGAGCAGTACTTC. Translating gives CASSLGQGKDWTYEQYF.

V gene TRBV2 combines with J gene TRBJ1-2; D perhaps matches TRBD1 (5 bases). The V gene lost 7 bases and the J gene lost 10 bases, with 16 bases spanning the gap. From germline, CDR1 is SNHLY and CDR2 FYNNEI. The CDR3 contains 12 residues. This CDR3 is CASMGGRIFYTF. The CDR3 nucleotides are TGTGCCAGCATGGGGGGTAGGATCTTCTACACCTTC. Full variable domain (rest looked up from reference TRBV2 and TRBJ1-2): EPEVTQTPSHQVTQMGQEVILRCVPISNHLYFYWYRQILGQKVEFLVSFYNNEISEKSEIFDDQFSVERPDGSNFTLKIRSTKLEDSAMYFCASMGGRIFYTFGSGTRLTVV.

V usage is TRBV11-2 and J usage is TRBJ1-2; D is uncertain. The V and J ends lost 1 base and 1 base respectively, with 10 bases between them. This CDR3 is built from 15 residues. Per the germline V gene, CDR1 is SGHAT and CDR2 is FQNNGV. The CDR3 spells CASSLVHRLNYGYTF. Written as DNA, the CDR3 is TGTGCCAGCAGCTTAGTTCACAGACTTAACTATGGCTACACCTTC.

The V gene is TRBV6-5, the J gene TRBJ2-7, with D unclear. Germline-derived CDR1 and CDR2 are MNHEY and SVGAGI. The germline V and J ends were trimmed by 4 bases and 2 bases, with 3 bases remaining between them. The CDR3 spans 11 residues. The CDR3 spells CASSLTYEQYF. CDR3 in DNA: TGTGCCAGCAGTTTGACCTACGAGCAGTACTTC.

The chain employs TRBV9 and TRBJ2-1, with TRBD2 matching over 10 bases. The V gene end was trimmed by 3 bases and the J gene end by 0 bases; junction bases not matched to a gene: 15. The V gene's germline CDR1 is SGDLS and CDR2 YYNGEE. CDR3 length equals 20 residues. CDR3: CASSERTGLAGAGSYNEQFF. As DNA, the CDR3 is TGTGCCAGCAGCGAAAGGACAGGCCTAGCGGGGGCCGGCTCCTACAATGAGCAGTTCTTC.

The chain uses TRBV13 and TRBJ2-1; unclear D gene. The germline CDR1 and CDR2 sequences are PRHDT and FYEKMQ (reference sequence). CDR3 size: 15 residues. Deletions cut 6 bases from V and 3 bases from J, with 15 bases between. CDR3 sequence: CASSSASNIYNEQFF. For the CDR3, the DNA is TGTGCCAGCAGTTCAGCAAGTAATATCTACAATGAGCAGTTCTTC.

The V call is TRBV6-5, the J call TRBJ1-5; D not certain. V was pared by 6 bases and J by 4 bases, with 13 bases between. Germline CDR1 reads MNHEY; CDR2 reads SVGAGI. The CDR3 totals 14 residues. Written as DNA, the CDR3 is TGTGCCAGCAGCCCCGGGAGTCGTAATCAGCCCCAGCATTTT. This encodes CASSPGSRNQPQHF.

The rearrangement uses TRBV6-5 and TRBJ1-1; possibly TRBD1 for D (5 bases). Germline assignment: CDR1 MNHEY and CDR2 SVGAGI. The CDR3 loop spans 16 amino acids. V gave up 4 bases and J gave up 5 bases, with 20 bases separating them. CDR3 residues: CASSFISSGGNTEAFF. Here the CDR3 DNA reads TGTGCCAGCAGTTTCATCTCCTCTGGGGGGAATACTGAAGCTTTCTTT.